The rows below give T cell receptor beta chains drawn from one sample of a study of blood T cells in healthy people across ages. One entry per CDR3 protein results from TCRdb running MiXCR on the 5' RACE reads. The sample has 1 million or so distinct CDR3 sequences, 40% to 50% seen once. The material sequenced was blood. All receptors derive from a woman aged 55-69 years in good health. Each CDR3 is given with its conserved first and last residue. D genes are given only for firm matches. The listing skips clone size in some rows; elsewhere it reads once, few, many or a size class.

j_gene: TRBJ2-5; abundance: -; v_gene: TRBV20-1; d_gene: -; CDR3aa: CSANVVQETQYF; CDR3nt: TGCAGTGCTAATGTAGTCCAAGAGACCCAGTACTTC
j_gene: TRBJ2-7; abundance: few; v_gene: TRBV7-6; d_gene: -; CDR3aa: CASSLGWAGRYEQYF; CDR3nt: TGTGCCAGCAGCTTAGGTTGGGCGGGCCGCTACGAGCAGTACTTC
j_gene: TRBJ2-3; abundance: -; v_gene: TRBV11-2; d_gene: TRBD1; CDR3aa: CASRPGQGRLISTDTQYF; CDR3nt: TGTGCCAGCAGACCAGGACAGGGGCGTCTGATCAGCACAGATACGCAGTATTTT
j_gene: TRBJ2-7; abundance: few; v_gene: TRBV29-1; d_gene: -; CDR3aa: CSVATGNSYEQYF; CDR3nt: TGCAGCGTTGCCACAGGGAACTCCTACGAGCAGTACTTC
j_gene: TRBJ2-5; abundance: -; v_gene: TRBV20-1; d_gene: TRBD2; CDR3aa: CSFSGSGSSKTQYF; CDR3nt: TGCAGTTTCTCGGGAAGCGGGAGTAGCAAGACCCAGTACTTC
j_gene: TRBJ2-1; abundance: -; v_gene: TRBV29-1; d_gene: -; CDR3aa: CSFKGSSHNEQFF; CDR3nt: TGCAGCTTCAAAGGTAGCTCCCACAATGAGCAGTTCTTC
j_gene: TRBJ1-1; abundance: -; v_gene: TRBV9; d_gene: -; CDR3aa: CASSVEGGWTEAFF; CDR3nt: TGTGCCAGCAGCGTAGAGGGAGGGTGGACTGAAGCTTTCTTT
j_gene: TRBJ2-1; abundance: -; v_gene: TRBV7-2; d_gene: -; CDR3aa: CASSLEGTSYNEQFF; CDR3nt: TGTGCCAGCAGCTTAGAGGGGACCTCCTACAATGAGCAGTTCTTC
j_gene: TRBJ1-6; abundance: -; v_gene: TRBV28; d_gene: TRBD1; CDR3aa: CASSPITGTGVLSPLHF; CDR3nt: TGTGCCAGCAGTCCGATTACCGGGACAGGGGTTCTCTCACCCCTCCACTTT
j_gene: TRBJ2-7; abundance: few; v_gene: TRBV9; d_gene: TRBD1; CDR3aa: CASSVATGEYYEQYF; CDR3nt: TGTGCCAGCAGCGTAGCTACAGGGGAGTACTACGAGCAGTACTTC
j_gene: TRBJ2-5; abundance: -; v_gene: TRBV29-1; d_gene: TRBD2; CDR3aa: CAGTSGSRGETQYF; CDR3nt: TGCGCCGGGACTAGCGGGAGTCGGGGGGAGACCCAGTACTTC
j_gene: TRBJ2-3; abundance: -; v_gene: TRBV20-1; d_gene: -; CDR3aa: CGARDRKRGTDTQYF; CDR3nt: TGCGGTGCTAGAGATCGTAAGCGTGGTACAGATACGCAGTATTTT
j_gene: TRBJ2-7; abundance: -; v_gene: TRBV7-3; d_gene: -; CDR3aa: CASSLVLYNEQYF; CDR3nt: TGTGCCAGCAGCTTAGTACTCTACAATGAGCAGTACTTC
j_gene: TRBJ2-7; abundance: -; v_gene: TRBV20-1; d_gene: -; CDR3aa: CSARDQAGTGSYEQYF; CDR3nt: TGCAGTGCTAGAGATCAGGCGGGGACCGGCTCCTACGAGCAGTACTTC
j_gene: TRBJ2-1; abundance: -; v_gene: TRBV29-1; d_gene: TRBD1; CDR3aa: CSADRDEQFF; CDR3nt: TGCAGCGCTGACAGGGATGAGCAGTTCTTC
j_gene: TRBJ2-7; abundance: -; v_gene: TRBV20-1; d_gene: TRBD2; CDR3aa: CSARALQGTSGSTYEQYF; CDR3nt: TGCAGTGCTAGAGCTCTTCAAGGGACTAGCGGGAGTACGTACGAGCAGTACTTC
j_gene: TRBJ2-5; abundance: -; v_gene: TRBV6-1; d_gene: TRBD2; CDR3aa: CASSEMTSGEIQYF; CDR3nt: TGTGCCAGCAGTGAAATGACTAGCGGGGAGATCCAGTACTTC
j_gene: TRBJ2-1; abundance: -; v_gene: TRBV12-3/TRBV12-4; d_gene: TRBD2; CDR3aa: CASSVAREYEQFF; CDR3nt: TGTGCCAGCAGTGTGGCGCGGGAGTATGAGCAGTTCTTC
j_gene: TRBJ2-3; abundance: once; v_gene: TRBV24-1; d_gene: -; CDR3aa: CATSPRPAGSTDTQYF; CDR3nt: TGTGCCACCAGTCCTAGACCCGCGGGGAGCACAGATACGCAGTATTTT
j_gene: TRBJ2-3; abundance: -; v_gene: TRBV9; d_gene: TRBD2; CDR3aa: CASSGTSGRMGTDTQYF; CDR3nt: TGTGCCAGTTCCGGGACTAGCGGGAGAATGGGCACAGATACGCAGTATTTT
j_gene: TRBJ2-1; abundance: -; v_gene: TRBV20-1; d_gene: TRBD2; CDR3aa: CSASRASGRLNNEQFF; CDR3nt: TGCAGTGCCTCGCGGGCTAGCGGGAGACTAAACAATGAGCAGTTCTTC
j_gene: TRBJ2-7; abundance: -; v_gene: TRBV30; d_gene: TRBD2; CDR3aa: CAWSQGREGGEQYF; CDR3nt: TGTGCCTGGAGTCAGGGCCGGGAGGGTGGCGAGCAGTACTTC
j_gene: TRBJ2-1; abundance: -; v_gene: TRBV20-1; d_gene: -; CDR3aa: CSAREWRPRNEQFF; CDR3nt: TGCAGTGCTAGAGAGTGGCGGCCTCGGAATGAGCAGTTCTTC
j_gene: TRBJ1-2; abundance: -; v_gene: TRBV20-1; d_gene: TRBD1; CDR3aa: CSAAPGTGPVYGYTF; CDR3nt: TGCAGTGCGGCTCCCGGGACAGGTCCCGTATATGGCTACACCTTC
j_gene: TRBJ2-3; abundance: -; v_gene: TRBV20-1; d_gene: TRBD2; CDR3aa: CSAPDSGSIGDTQYF; CDR3nt: TGCAGTGCTCCCGATAGCGGGAGTATTGGAGATACGCAGTATTTT
j_gene: TRBJ2-3; abundance: -; v_gene: TRBV2; d_gene: TRBD2; CDR3aa: CASSLTSATDTQYF; CDR3nt: TGTGCCAGCAGTTTGACTAGCGCAACAGATACGCAGTATTTT
j_gene: TRBJ2-7; abundance: -; v_gene: TRBV29-1; d_gene: -; CDR3aa: CSVCPGKDYEQYF; CDR3nt: TGCAGCGTTTGTCCGGGGAAGGACTACGAGCAGTACTTC
j_gene: TRBJ2-5; abundance: few; v_gene: TRBV7-2; d_gene: -; CDR3aa: CASSLRDWETQYF; CDR3nt: TGTGCCAGCAGCCTCCGGGACTGGGAGACCCAGTACTTC
j_gene: TRBJ1-6; abundance: few; v_gene: TRBV5-1; d_gene: -; CDR3aa: CASSEVYNSPLHF; CDR3nt: TGCGCCAGCAGTGAGGTCTATAATTCACCCCTCCACTTT
j_gene: TRBJ2-7; abundance: -; v_gene: TRBV5-1; d_gene: TRBD1; CDR3aa: CASSPRQGLWDEQYF; CDR3nt: TGCGCCAGCAGCCCACGACAGGGGTTATGGGACGAGCAGTACTTC
j_gene: TRBJ2-1; abundance: once; v_gene: TRBV4-2; d_gene: -; CDR3aa: CASSHRGVDEQFF; CDR3nt: TGTGCCAGCAGCCACAGAGGGGTCGATGAGCAGTTCTTC
j_gene: TRBJ1-1; abundance: -; v_gene: TRBV6-4; d_gene: -; CDR3aa: CASSDKVVGINTEAFF; CDR3nt: TGTGCCAGCAGTGACAAGGTAGTTGGGATTAACACTGAAGCTTTCTTT
j_gene: TRBJ2-4; abundance: -; v_gene: TRBV11-2; d_gene: -; CDR3aa: CASSSGGLTLAKNIQYF; CDR3nt: TGTGCCAGCAGCTCCGGGGGACTGACACTAGCCAAAAACATTCAGTACTTC
j_gene: TRBJ2-4; abundance: few; v_gene: TRBV5-1; d_gene: -; CDR3aa: CASSFGQLGKNIQYF; CDR3nt: TGCGCCAGCAGCTTCGGACAGTTAGGCAAAAACATTCAGTACTTC
j_gene: TRBJ2-5; abundance: few; v_gene: TRBV6-6; d_gene: -; CDR3aa: CASRQSQETQYF; CDR3nt: TGTGCCAGCAGGCAGTCCCAAGAGACCCAGTACTTC
j_gene: TRBJ2-7; abundance: -; v_gene: TRBV6-2/TRBV6-3; d_gene: TRBD2; CDR3aa: CASRNRGGLADASYEQYF; CDR3nt: TGTGCCAGCAGGAACCGCGGGGGGTTAGCCGACGCCTCCTACGAGCAGTACTTC
j_gene: TRBJ2-1; abundance: -; v_gene: TRBV9; d_gene: TRBD2; CDR3aa: CASSGSWSGNRFSEQFF; CDR3nt: TGTGCCAGCAGCGGTAGCTGGAGCGGGAACCGCTTCAGTGAGCAGTTCTTC
j_gene: TRBJ1-2; abundance: -; v_gene: TRBV29-1; d_gene: -; CDR3aa: CGVDRDYGYTF; CDR3nt: TGCGGCGTTGACAGAGACTATGGCTACACCTTC
j_gene: TRBJ2-1; abundance: few; v_gene: TRBV7-9; d_gene: -; CDR3aa: CASSLELTVLYNEQFF; CDR3nt: TGTGCCAGCAGCTTAGAATTAACGGTACTGTACAATGAGCAGTTCTTC
j_gene: TRBJ2-7; abundance: few; v_gene: TRBV10-3; d_gene: TRBD2; CDR3aa: CAISEGTSGSNEQYF; CDR3nt: TGTGCCATCAGTGAGGGGACTAGCGGGAGTAATGAGCAGTACTTC
j_gene: TRBJ2-1; abundance: -; v_gene: TRBV11-2; d_gene: -; CDR3aa: CASSLGAIPDNEQFF; CDR3nt: TGTGCCAGCAGCTTAGGTGCTATACCAGACAATGAGCAGTTCTTC
j_gene: TRBJ2-1; abundance: few; v_gene: TRBV29-1; d_gene: -; CDR3aa: CSVEWGPGGEQFF; CDR3nt: TGCAGCGTTGAATGGGGACCCGGCGGAGAGCAGTTCTTC
j_gene: TRBJ2-1; abundance: few; v_gene: TRBV9; d_gene: TRBD2; CDR3aa: CASSVGGGRAGNEQFF; CDR3nt: TGTGCCAGCAGCGTAGGAGGCGGGAGGGCAGGGAATGAGCAGTTCTTC
j_gene: TRBJ1-2; abundance: few; v_gene: TRBV7-9; d_gene: -; CDR3aa: CASSPPGLVRNYGYTF; CDR3nt: TGTGCCAGCAGTCCCCCAGGCCTGGTACGAAACTATGGCTACACCTTC
j_gene: TRBJ2-4; abundance: -; v_gene: TRBV20-1; d_gene: -; CDR3aa: CSASQGLALAKNIQYF; CDR3nt: TGCAGTGCTAGCCAGGGACTCGCTCTAGCCAAAAACATTCAGTACTTC
j_gene: TRBJ2-1; abundance: -; v_gene: TRBV20-1; d_gene: -; CDR3aa: CSARARATAPAASYNEQFF; CDR3nt: TGCAGTGCTAGAGCGCGGGCGACAGCTCCTGCGGCTTCTTACAATGAGCAGTTCTTC
j_gene: TRBJ2-3; abundance: few; v_gene: TRBV5-1; d_gene: TRBD2; CDR3aa: CARTINLGLPTDTQYF; CDR3nt: TGCGCCAGGACCATTAATCTGGGACTACCCACAGATACGCAGTATTTT
j_gene: TRBJ2-7; abundance: few; v_gene: TRBV20-1; d_gene: TRBD2; CDR3aa: CSARSSGSKGEQYF; CDR3nt: TGCAGTGCTAGATCCAGCGGGAGTAAAGGGGAGCAGTACTTC
j_gene: TRBJ2-7; abundance: -; v_gene: TRBV30; d_gene: -; CDR3aa: CAWSVTGCEQYF; CDR3nt: TGTGCCTGGAGTGTAACAGGTTGTGAGCAGTACTTC
j_gene: TRBJ2-5; abundance: few; v_gene: TRBV2; d_gene: -; CDR3aa: CASSGRSEETQYF; CDR3nt: TGTGCCAGCAGTGGAAGGAGCGAAGAGACCCAGTACTTC
j_gene: TRBJ2-5; abundance: few; v_gene: TRBV6-6; d_gene: TRBD2; CDR3aa: CASSGGRLETQYF; CDR3nt: TGTGCCAGCAGTGGCGGGAGGCTAGAGACCCAGTACTTC
j_gene: TRBJ2-1; abundance: few; v_gene: TRBV11-2; d_gene: -; CDR3aa: CASSSSKRTASYNEQFF; CDR3nt: TGTGCCAGCAGCTCGTCGAAACGGACGGCTTCCTACAATGAGCAGTTCTTC
j_gene: TRBJ2-1; abundance: -; v_gene: TRBV5-1; d_gene: -; CDR3aa: CASSPRWVGLSYNEQFF; CDR3nt: TGCGCCAGCAGCCCCCGCTGGGTGGGGCTATCCTACAATGAGCAGTTCTTC
j_gene: TRBJ1-6; abundance: -; v_gene: TRBV4-1; d_gene: -; CDR3aa: CASSQAPAGDNSPLHF; CDR3nt: TGCGCCAGCAGCCAGGCCCCGGCAGGGGATAATTCACCCCTCCACTTT
j_gene: TRBJ2-7; abundance: -; v_gene: TRBV2; d_gene: TRBD2; CDR3aa: CASGGLADYEQYF; CDR3nt: TGTGCCAGCGGGGGACTAGCGGACTACGAGCAGTACTTC
j_gene: TRBJ2-7; abundance: -; v_gene: TRBV9; d_gene: -; CDR3aa: CASSSPFGGNNEQYF; CDR3nt: TGTGCCAGCAGCTCACCCTTCGGCGGCAACAATGAGCAGTACTTC
j_gene: TRBJ2-7; abundance: -; v_gene: TRBV18; d_gene: TRBD1; CDR3aa: CASSPGTARPYEQYF; CDR3nt: TGTGCCAGCTCACCCGGGACAGCTCGTCCCTACGAGCAGTACTTC
j_gene: TRBJ2-7; abundance: -; v_gene: TRBV5-1; d_gene: TRBD1; CDR3aa: CASSLRQGSNEQYF; CDR3nt: TGCGCCAGCAGCCTCCGACAGGGGTCCAACGAGCAGTACTTC
j_gene: TRBJ2-5; abundance: -; v_gene: TRBV20-1; d_gene: TRBD2; CDR3aa: CSAEGTSGKETQYF; CDR3nt: TGCAGTGCCGAAGGGACTAGCGGGAAAGAGACCCAGTACTTC
j_gene: TRBJ1-5; abundance: -; v_gene: TRBV5-6; d_gene: -; CDR3aa: CASSNDSISNQPQHF; CDR3nt: TGTGCCAGCAGCAACGACAGTATAAGCAATCAGCCCCAGCATTTT